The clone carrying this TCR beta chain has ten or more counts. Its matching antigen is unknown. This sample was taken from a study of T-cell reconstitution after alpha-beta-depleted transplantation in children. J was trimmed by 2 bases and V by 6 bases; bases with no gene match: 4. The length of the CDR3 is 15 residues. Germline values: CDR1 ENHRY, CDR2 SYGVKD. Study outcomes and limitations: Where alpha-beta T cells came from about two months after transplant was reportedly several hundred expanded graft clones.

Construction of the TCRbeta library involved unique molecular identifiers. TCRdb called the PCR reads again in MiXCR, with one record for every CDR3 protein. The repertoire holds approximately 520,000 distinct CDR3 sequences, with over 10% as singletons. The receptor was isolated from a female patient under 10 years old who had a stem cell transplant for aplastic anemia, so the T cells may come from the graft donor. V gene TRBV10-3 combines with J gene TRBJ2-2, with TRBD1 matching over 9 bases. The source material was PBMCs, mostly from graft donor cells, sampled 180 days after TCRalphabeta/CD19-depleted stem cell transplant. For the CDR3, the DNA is TGTGCCATCAGGCCGGGACAGGGTAACACCGGGGAGCTGTTTTTT. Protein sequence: CAIRPGQGNTGELFF.